This record looks at one TCR beta chain sequence and its context. Its antigen remains unidentified. The sample comes from a study of CD8 T cells in ankylosing spondylitis. Overall study findings and caveats: There was a TCR beta motif, made of several highly homologous variants, that appeared characteristic of ankylosing spondylitis blood.

TCRdb used MiXCR to reprocess the 5' RACE reads, holding one entry per CDR3 protein. Among over 600,000 distinct CDR3 sequences listed, under 20% were seen once. This CDR3 comprises 19 residues. V shed 3 bases, J shed 1 base, and the junction held 13 bases outside the gene matches. Looked up from germline, CDR1 is MNHEY and CDR2 is SMNVEV (reference sequence). This chain links TRBV27 with TRBJ2-2; 8 positions agree with TRBD2. What was sequenced was blood, either unsorted or a sorted T cell fraction (not recorded which). This sequence was found in a male donor with ankylosing spondylitis. The CDR3 sequence: CASSFLWLAGVGNTGELFF. The CDR3 region has the DNA TGTGCCAGCAGTTTTCTGTGGCTAGCGGGTGTAGGGAACACCGGGGAGCTGTTTTTT.